This paragraph covers one T cell receptor (beta chain) sequence. Its specificity is unknown. The sample belongs to a study of shared clonotypes between healthy human individuals. Regarding the study as a whole: Only blood underwent sampling, and tissue repertoires likely differ.

Produced via immunoSEQ multiplex PCR; TCRdb's table is partial and in-frame only. The repertoire has more than 450,000 clones, around 74% of them found once; the top ten carry 10% to 15%. V was shortened by 1 base and J by 8 bases, with 6 bases between the two germline ends. The CDR3 consists of 12 residues. Germline CDR1 and CDR2: SGHTA and FQGTGA. Sequencing was done on a sample of PBMCs. This TCR came from a woman aged 40 to 50 in good health. Some clones in this sample may be carry-over from other donors' samples. The chain combines TRBV7-3 with TRBJ2-1; D is unclear. The CDR3 loop is CASSLSGYEQFF. For the CDR3, the DNA is TGTGCCAGCAGCTTAAGTGGATATGAGCAGTTCTTC.